The clone carrying this TCR beta chain appeared a few times. Its specificity is unknown. A far more abundant clone sits one base away, making this likely a read error. Other nucleotide sequences from this sample produce the same CDR3. The data were taken from a study of shared clonotypes between healthy human individuals. Study-level findings and limits: Few donors restricted represented genetic and exposure-history diversity. Depth of sequencing was expected to influence donor clonotype sharing.

On ten immunoSEQ deep assay plates, unsorted PBMC DNA was sequenced. Measured with immunoSEQ multiplex PCR; TCRdb has only the in-frame clones, and not every one. This sample yields about 92,000 clones, of which around half are seen a single time; more than 13% belongs to the top ten. Unsorted material relied on some 90 million PBMCs as the source of genomic DNA. This sequence was found in a woman between 40 and 55 years old in good health. Some clones in this sample may be carry-over from other donors' samples. What was sequenced was PBMCs.

The CDR3 region is CASSSGTRVGIQYF. The CDR3 nucleotides are TGTGCCAGCAGCTCTGGGACTAGGGTCGGCATTCAGTACTTC. The chain uses TRBV6-6 and TRBJ2-4, with 8 bases fitting TRBD2. Trimming at V came to 6 bases and at J to 9 bases, leaving 10 bases not matched to a gene. The germline CDR1 and CDR2 sequences are MNHNY and SVGAGI (reference sequence). This CDR3 comprises 14 residues.